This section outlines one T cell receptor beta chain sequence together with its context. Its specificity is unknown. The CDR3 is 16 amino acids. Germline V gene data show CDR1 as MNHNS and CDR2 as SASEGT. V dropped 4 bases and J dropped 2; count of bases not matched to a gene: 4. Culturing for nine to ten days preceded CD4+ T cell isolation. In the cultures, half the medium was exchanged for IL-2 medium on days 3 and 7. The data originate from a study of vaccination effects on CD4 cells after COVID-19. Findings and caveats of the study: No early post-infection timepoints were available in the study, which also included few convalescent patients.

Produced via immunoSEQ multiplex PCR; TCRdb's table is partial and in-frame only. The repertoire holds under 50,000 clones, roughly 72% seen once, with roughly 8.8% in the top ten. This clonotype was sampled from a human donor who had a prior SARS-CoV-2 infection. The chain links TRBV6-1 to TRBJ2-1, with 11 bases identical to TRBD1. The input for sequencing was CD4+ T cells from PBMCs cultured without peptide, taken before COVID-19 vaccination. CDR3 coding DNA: TGTGCCAGCAGTGCGGACAGGGGGCCGGCCTACAATGAGCAGTTCTTC. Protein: CASSADRGPAYNEQFF.